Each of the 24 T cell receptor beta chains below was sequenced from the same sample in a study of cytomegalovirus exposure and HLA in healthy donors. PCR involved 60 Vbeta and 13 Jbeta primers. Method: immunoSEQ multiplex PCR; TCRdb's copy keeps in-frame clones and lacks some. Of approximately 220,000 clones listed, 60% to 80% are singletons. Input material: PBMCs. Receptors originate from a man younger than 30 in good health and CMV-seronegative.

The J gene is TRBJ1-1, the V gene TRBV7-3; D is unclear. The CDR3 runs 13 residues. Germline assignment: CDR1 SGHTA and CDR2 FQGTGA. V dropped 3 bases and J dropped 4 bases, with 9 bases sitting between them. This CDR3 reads CASSFRRSTEAFF. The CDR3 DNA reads TGTGCCAGCAGCTTCAGACGGAGCACTGAAGCTTTCTTT.

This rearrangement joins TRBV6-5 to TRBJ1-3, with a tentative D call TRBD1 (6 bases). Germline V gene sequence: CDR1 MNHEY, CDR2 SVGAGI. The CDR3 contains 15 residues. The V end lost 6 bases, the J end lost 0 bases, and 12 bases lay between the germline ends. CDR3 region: CASSLDRSSGNTIYF. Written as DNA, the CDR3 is TGTGCCAGCAGCCTGGACAGAAGCTCTGGAAACACCATATATTTT.

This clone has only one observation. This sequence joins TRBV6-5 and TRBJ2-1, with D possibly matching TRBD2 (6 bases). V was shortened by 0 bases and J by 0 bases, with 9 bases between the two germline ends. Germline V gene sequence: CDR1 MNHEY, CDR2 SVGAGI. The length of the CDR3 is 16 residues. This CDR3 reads CASSYSLASSYNEQFF. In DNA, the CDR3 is TGTGCCAGCAGTTACTCTCTAGCGAGCTCCTACAATGAGCAGTTCTTC.

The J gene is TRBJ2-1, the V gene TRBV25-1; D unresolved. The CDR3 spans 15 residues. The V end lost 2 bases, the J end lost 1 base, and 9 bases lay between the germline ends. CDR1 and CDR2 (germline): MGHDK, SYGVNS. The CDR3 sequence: CASSEGHDSYNEQFF. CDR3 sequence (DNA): TGTGCCAGCAGTGAAGGGCACGATTCCTACAATGAGCAGTTCTTC.

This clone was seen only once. Here the CDR3 reads CASSLGGNYGYTF. CDR3 DNA sequence: TGCGCCAGCAGCCTCGGCGGGAACTATGGCTACACCTTC. The rearrangement joins TRBV4-1 to TRBJ1-2, with D unclear. Per germline, CDR1 MGHRA and CDR2 YSYEKL. With 4 bases removed from V and 2 bases from J, the gap between germline ends came to 8 bases. CDR3 length equals 13 residues.

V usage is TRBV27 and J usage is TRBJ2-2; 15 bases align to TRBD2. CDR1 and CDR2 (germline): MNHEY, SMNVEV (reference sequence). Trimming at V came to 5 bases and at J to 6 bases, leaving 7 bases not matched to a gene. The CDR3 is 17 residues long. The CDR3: CASSLGLAGGGAGELFF. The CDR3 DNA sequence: TGTGCCAGCAGTCTGGGACTAGCGGGAGGAGGCGCCGGGGAGCTGTTTTTT.

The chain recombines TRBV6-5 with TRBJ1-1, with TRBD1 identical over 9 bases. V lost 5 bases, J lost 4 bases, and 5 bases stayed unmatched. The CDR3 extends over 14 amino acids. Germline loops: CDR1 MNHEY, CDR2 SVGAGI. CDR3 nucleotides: TGTGCCAGCAGTACAGGGACAGGGATCACTGAAGCTTTCTTT. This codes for CASSTGTGITEAFF.

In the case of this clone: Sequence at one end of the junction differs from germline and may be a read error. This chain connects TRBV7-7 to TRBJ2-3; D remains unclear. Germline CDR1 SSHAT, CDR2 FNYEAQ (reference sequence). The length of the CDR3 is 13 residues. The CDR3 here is CASSLASADTQYF. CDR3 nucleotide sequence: TGTGCTAGCAGCTTAGCTAGTGCGGATACGCAGTATTTT.

In nucleotides, the CDR3 is TGTGCCAGCAGCGGTACGGCCTACGAGCAGTACTTC. Its protein is CASSGTAYEQYF. V and J are TRBV9 and TRBJ2-7; unclear D gene. CDR1 and CDR2 from the germline V gene are SGDLS and YYNGEE. The V and J ends lost 3 bases and 2 bases respectively, with 6 bases between them. This CDR3 has 12 amino acids.

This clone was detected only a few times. The CDR3 bases are TGTGCCAGCAGTTTGACGGGAGAGAGCGGGGAGCTGTTTTTT. Its translation: CASSLTGESGELFF. This chain connects TRBV28 to TRBJ2-2, with a weak D call TRBD2 (6 bases). V lost 3 bases and J 7 bases, leaving 12 bases between the germline ends. The CDR3 spans 14 residues. From germline, CDR1 is MDHEN and CDR2 SYDVKM.

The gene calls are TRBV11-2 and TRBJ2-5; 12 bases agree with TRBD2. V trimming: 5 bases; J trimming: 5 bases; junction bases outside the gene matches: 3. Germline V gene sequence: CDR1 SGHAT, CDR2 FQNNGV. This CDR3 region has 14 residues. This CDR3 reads CASSTGLAGETQYF. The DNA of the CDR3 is TGTGCCAGCAGCACCGGACTAGCGGGGGAGACCCAGTACTTC. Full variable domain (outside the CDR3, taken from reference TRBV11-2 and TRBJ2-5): EAGVAQSPRYKIIEKRQSVAFWCNPISGHATLYWYQQILGQGPKLLIQFQNNGVVDDSQLPKDRFSAERLKGVDSTLKIQPAKLEDSAVYLCASSTGLAGETQYFGPGTRLLVL.

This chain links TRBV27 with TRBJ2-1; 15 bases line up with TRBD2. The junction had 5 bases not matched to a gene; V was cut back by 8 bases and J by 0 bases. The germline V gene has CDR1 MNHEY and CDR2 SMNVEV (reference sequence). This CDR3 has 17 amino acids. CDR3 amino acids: CASFGTSGRFSYNEQFF. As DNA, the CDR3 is TGTGCCAGCTTTGGGACTAGCGGGAGGTTCTCCTACAATGAGCAGTTCTTC.

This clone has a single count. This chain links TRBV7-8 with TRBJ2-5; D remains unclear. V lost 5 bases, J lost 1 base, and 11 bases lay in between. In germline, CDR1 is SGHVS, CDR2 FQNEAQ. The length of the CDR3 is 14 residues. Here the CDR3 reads CASSPSLAQETQYF. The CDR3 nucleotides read TGTGCCAGCAGCCCCTCGCTGGCCCAAGAGACCCAGTACTTC.

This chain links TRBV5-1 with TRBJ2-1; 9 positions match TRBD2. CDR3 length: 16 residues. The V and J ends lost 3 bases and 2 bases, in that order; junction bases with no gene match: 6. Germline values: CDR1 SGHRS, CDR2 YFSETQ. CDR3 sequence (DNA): TGCGCCAGCAGCTGGGTCGAGCGGGGGGCCTACAATGAGCAGTTCTTC. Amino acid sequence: CASSWVERGAYNEQFF.

The CDR3 region is CASSESQGDYTEAFF. For the CDR3, the DNA is TGTGCCAGCAGTGAATCTCAGGGGGATTACACTGAAGCTTTCTTT. This chain links TRBV6-1 with TRBJ1-1; 7 bases match TRBD1. The junction had 6 bases not matched to a gene; V was cut back by 2 bases and J by 3 bases. The CDR3 covers 15 residues. Germline V CDR1 and CDR2: MNHNS, SASEGT.

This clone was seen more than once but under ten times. CDR3 in amino acids: CASSSDGSSYEQYF. CDR3 DNA sequence: TGTGCCAGCAGCTCGGATGGGAGCTCCTACGAGCAGTACTTC. The chain employs TRBV11-3 and TRBJ2-7, with a weak D call TRBD2 (5 bases). V lost 4 bases, J lost 0 bases, and 10 bases lay in between. The germline V gene has CDR1 SGHNT and CDR2 YENEEA. This CDR3 region has 14 residues.

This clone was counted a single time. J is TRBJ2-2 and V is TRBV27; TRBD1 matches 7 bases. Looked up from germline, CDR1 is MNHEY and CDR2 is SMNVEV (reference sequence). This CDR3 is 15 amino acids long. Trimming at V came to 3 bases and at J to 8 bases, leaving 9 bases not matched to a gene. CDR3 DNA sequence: TGTGCCAGCAGTTTCAACGACAGGGTGGGGGGGGAGCTGTTTTTT. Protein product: CASSFNDRVGGELFF.

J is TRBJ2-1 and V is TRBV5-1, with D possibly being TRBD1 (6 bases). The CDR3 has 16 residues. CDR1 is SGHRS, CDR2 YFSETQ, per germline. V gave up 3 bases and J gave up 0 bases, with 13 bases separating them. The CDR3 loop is CASSSPDRSSYNEQFF. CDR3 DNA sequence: TGCGCCAGCAGCTCCCCGGACAGAAGCTCCTACAATGAGCAGTTCTTC.

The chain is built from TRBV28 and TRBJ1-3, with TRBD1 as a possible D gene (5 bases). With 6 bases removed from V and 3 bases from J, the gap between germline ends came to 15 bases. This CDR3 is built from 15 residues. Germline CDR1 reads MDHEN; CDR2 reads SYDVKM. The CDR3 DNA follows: TGTGCCAGCAGATCCTCGGACACTCATGGAAACACCATATATTTT. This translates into CASRSSDTHGNTIYF.

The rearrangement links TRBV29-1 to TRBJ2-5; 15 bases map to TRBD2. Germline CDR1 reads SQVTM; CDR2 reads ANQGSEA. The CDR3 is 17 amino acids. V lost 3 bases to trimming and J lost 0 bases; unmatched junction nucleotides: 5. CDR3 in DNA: TGCAGCGTTGACGGGACTAGCGGGGGGAATTACCAAGAGACCCAGTACTTC. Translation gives CSVDGTSGGNYQETQYF.

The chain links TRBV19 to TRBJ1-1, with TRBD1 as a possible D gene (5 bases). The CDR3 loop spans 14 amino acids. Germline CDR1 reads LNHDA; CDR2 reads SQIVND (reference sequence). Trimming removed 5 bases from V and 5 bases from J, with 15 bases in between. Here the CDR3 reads CASSPQGMGTEAFF. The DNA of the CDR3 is TGTGCCAGTAGTCCCCAGGGTATGGGAACTGAAGCTTTCTTT. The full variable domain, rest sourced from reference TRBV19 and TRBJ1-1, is DGGITQSPKYLFRKEGQNVTLSCEQNLNHDAMYWYRQDPGQGLRLIYYSQIVNDFQKGDIAEGYSVSREKKESFPLTVTSAQKNPTAFYLCASSPQGMGTEAFFGQGTRLTVV.

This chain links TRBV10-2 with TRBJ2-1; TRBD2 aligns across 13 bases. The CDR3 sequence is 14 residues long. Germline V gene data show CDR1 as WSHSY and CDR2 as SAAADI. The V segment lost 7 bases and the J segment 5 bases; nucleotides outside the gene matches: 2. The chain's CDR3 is CASMGLAGNNEQFF. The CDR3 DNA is TGCGCCAGCATGGGACTAGCGGGGAACAATGAGCAGTTCTTC.

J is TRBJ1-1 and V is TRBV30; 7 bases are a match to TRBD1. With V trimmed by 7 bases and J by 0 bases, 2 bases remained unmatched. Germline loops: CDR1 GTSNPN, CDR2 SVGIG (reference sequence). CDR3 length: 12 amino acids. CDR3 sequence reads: CASGQVNTEAFF. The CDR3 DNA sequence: TGTGCCTCAGGACAGGTGAACACTGAAGCTTTCTTT.

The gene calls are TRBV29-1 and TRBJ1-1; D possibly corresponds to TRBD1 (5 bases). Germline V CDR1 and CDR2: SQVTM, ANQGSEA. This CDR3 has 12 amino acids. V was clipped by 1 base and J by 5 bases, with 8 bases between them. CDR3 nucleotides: TGCAGCGTTGAAGGACGGGGGACTGAAGCTTTCTTT. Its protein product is CSVEGRGTEAFF.